One sample yielded the 10 T cell receptor beta chains listed below, sequenced in a study of blood T cell repertoires in COVID-19. Method: immunoSEQ multiplex PCR; TCRdb's copy keeps in-frame clones and lacks some. The table records 150,000 to 200,000 clones, 85% to 90% of them present only once. The sample was PBMCs or T cells enriched from blood (not recorded which). The receptor source for this set is a woman between 35 and 50 years old with acute COVID-19.

This clone is a singleton in its sample. The chain links TRBV6-5 to TRBJ1-5; D ambiguous. Germline V gives CDR1 MNHEY, CDR2 SVGAGI. The CDR3 is 13 amino acids. The V end lost 6 bases, the J end lost 0 bases, and 6 bases lay between the germline ends. The DNA of the CDR3 is TGTGCCAGCAGCCGTTATAGCAATCAGCCCCAGCATTTT. Its translation: CASSRYSNQPQHF.

V usage is TRBV20-1 and J usage is TRBJ1-4; D might be TRBD1 (6 bases). The germline gives CDR1 DFQATT, CDR2 SNEGSKA (reference sequence). V was clipped by 1 base and J by 14 bases, with 11 bases between them. The length of the CDR3 is 11 residues. CDR3 sequence: CSARVRDRLFF. For the CDR3, the DNA is TGCAGTGCTAGAGTTAGAGACAGGCTGTTTTTT.

This chain joins TRBV14 and TRBJ1-2; TRBD1 matches at 8 bases. Germline V gives CDR1 SGHDN, CDR2 FVKESK. This CDR3 comprises 13 residues. The junction had 3 bases not matched to a gene; V was cut back by 4 bases and J by 5 bases. CDR3 protein: CASSPGGAYGYTF. CDR3 in DNA: TGTGCCAGCAGCCCAGGGGGCGCATATGGCTACACCTTC. The variable domain in full, completed from reference TRBV14 and TRBJ1-2, reads EAGVTQFPSHSVIEKGQTVTLRCDPISGHDNLYWYRRVMGKEIKFLLHFVKESKQDESGMPNNRFLAERTGGTYSTLKVQPAELEDSGVYFCASSPGGAYGYTFGSGTRLTVV.

CDR3 bases: TGCAGTGGTAATTCTGGAAACACCATATATTTT. Translating it yields CSGNSGNTIYF. This chain joins TRBV20-1 and TRBJ1-3, with D hard to call. CDR1 and CDR2 (germline): DFQATT, SNEGSKA (reference sequence). The germline V and J ends were trimmed by 7 bases and 1 base, with 5 bases remaining between them. The length of the CDR3 is 11 residues.

The chain recombines TRBV28 with TRBJ1-3; the D gene is possibly TRBD1 (5 bases). V was pared by 5 bases and J by 2 bases, with 16 bases between. Germline CDR1 MDHEN, CDR2 SYDVKM. CDR3 length: 16 amino acids. The chain's CDR3 is CASSLGHSFPGNTIYF. As DNA, the CDR3 is TGTGCCAGCAGTCTTGGACACAGCTTCCCTGGAAACACCATATATTTT.

The rearrangement links TRBV21-1 to TRBJ2-7; the DNA was not compared with TRBD2, the D call given in the table. TRBV21-1 is a documented pseudogene. The CDR3 contains 16 residues. The CDR3 DNA reads TGTGCCAGCAGCAAATATAGACTAGCGGGGGACTACGAGCAGTACTTC. This sequence encodes CASSKYRLAGDYEQYF.

The chain joins TRBV19 to TRBJ2-3, with 12 bases aligning to TRBD2. There are 17 residues in the CDR3. J gave up 4 bases and V 5 bases, and 10 bases lay outside the gene matches. CDR1 and CDR2 (germline): LNHDA, SQIVND (reference sequence). The CDR3 sequence is CASSGSGLAGGSDTQYF. The CDR3 nucleotides are TGTGCCAGTAGTGGGAGTGGGCTAGCGGGAGGGTCAGATACGCAGTATTTT.

This sequence joins TRBV5-4 and TRBJ1-2; 8 nucleotides agree with TRBD1. The germline V gene has CDR1 SGHNT and CDR2 YYREEE (reference sequence). V shed 0 bases, J shed 4 bases, and the junction held 5 bases outside the gene matches. CDR3 length: 15 amino acids. The CDR3 coding sequence is TGTGCCAGCAGCTTGGTGGGACAGGTTAGCTATGGCTACACCTTC. This encodes CASSLVGQVSYGYTF.

The CDR3, as DNA: TGTGCCAGCAGTTACGTTCTAGCGGGAGTTGGCGAGCAGTACTTC. It codes for CASSYVLAGVGEQYF. The rearrangement uses TRBV6-2 or TRBV6-3 and TRBJ2-7; the match to TRBD2 covers 10 bases. This CDR3 spans 15 amino acids. The germline V gene encodes CDR1 MNHEY and CDR2 SVGEGT. V was pared by 2 bases and J by 6 bases, with 7 bases of the junction left unmatched.

This clone was counted a single time. This chain links TRBV15 with TRBJ1-1; the match to TRBD1 covers 9 bases. V gave up 6 bases and J gave up 11 bases; unmatched junction bases: 10. Germline V gene data show CDR1 as LNHNV and CDR2 as YYDKDF (reference sequence). CDR3 size: 13 residues. The CDR3 DNA reads TGTGCCACCAGTATGAACAGGGGGCGTTGGGCTTTCTTT. Amino acids: CATSMNRGRWAFF. Combining the CDR3 with reference TRBV15 and TRBJ1-1 gives the whole variable domain DAMVIQNPRYQVTQFGKPVTLSCSQTLNHNVMYWYQQKSSQAPKLLFHYYDKDFNNEADTPDNFQSRRPNTSFCFLDIRSPGLGDTAMYLCATSMNRGRWAFFGQGTRLTVV.